Sequencing of this TCR beta chain was carried out in a study of neurological immune-mediated disorders. Study-level points and caveats: No CDR3 amino acid sequences were shared by expanded clones across subjects, suggesting private repertoires in all groups.

Germline assignment: CDR1 SGHDT and CDR2 YYEEEE. The CDR3 sequence is 15 residues long. V dropped 1 base and J dropped 3; count of bases not matched to a gene: 3. Time point given: longitudinal time-point 1 (baseline). The starting material, 2 million PBMCs stored at -80 C, gave rise to the unsorted libraries. The authors produced cDNA by 5'RACE using 10-nucleotide random UMIs. In every sequencing run, more than 200 million TCR-beta sequences were generated from 15-18 subjects. Via MiXCR, TCRdb re-called the 5' RACE reads, giving one row per CDR3 protein. Of about 60,000 distinct CDR3 sequences detected, roughly 10% appear once; the ten largest clones hold around 7%. Many counts were recorded for this clonotype. Its antigen is undetermined.

Sequencing was done on a sample of PBMCs. This clonotype originated in a male donor with HTLV-1-associated myelopathy (HAM/TSP). The gene calls are TRBV5-6 and TRBJ2-5; TRBD1 agrees at 10 bases. Here the CDR3 DNA reads TGTGCCAGCAGCTTGATAGGACAGGGGGAAGAGACCCAGTACTTC. Its protein is CASSLIGQGEETQYF.